The sequence of this T cell receptor (beta chain) was determined in a study of blood T cell repertoires in COVID-19. As for the study in general: Sites across the United States, Italy and Spain contributed samples from acute and convalescent COVID-19. The cDNA or gDNA used as material had been derived from T cells, B-cell-depleted T cells, or PBMCs.

In the original processing: Reference gene primer amplification gave estimated nucleated cell counts. Here immunoSEQ multiplex PCR was the method, and the copy in TCRdb shows in-frame clones only, minus some. V and J calls and clone size are as listed in that table; D and trimming were resolved from the DNA. The data hold roughly 120,000 clones, with 92% observed a single time. While infection was still active, Seattle patients were enrolled and then followed longitudinally. From germline, CDR1 is SGHDT and CDR2 YYEEEE. This CDR3 is 14 amino acids long. V lost 2 bases and J lost 2, with 8 bases in between.

The sequenced sample was peripheral blood. The V gene is TRBV5-6, the J gene TRBJ2-1; D ambiguous. The TCR was taken from a man aged 45-65 years with COVID-19, enrolled during active disease. The CDR3 loop is CASSFGPTYNEQFF. The CDR3 DNA follows: TGTGCCAGCAGCTTTGGGCCAACCTACAATGAGCAGTTCTTC.